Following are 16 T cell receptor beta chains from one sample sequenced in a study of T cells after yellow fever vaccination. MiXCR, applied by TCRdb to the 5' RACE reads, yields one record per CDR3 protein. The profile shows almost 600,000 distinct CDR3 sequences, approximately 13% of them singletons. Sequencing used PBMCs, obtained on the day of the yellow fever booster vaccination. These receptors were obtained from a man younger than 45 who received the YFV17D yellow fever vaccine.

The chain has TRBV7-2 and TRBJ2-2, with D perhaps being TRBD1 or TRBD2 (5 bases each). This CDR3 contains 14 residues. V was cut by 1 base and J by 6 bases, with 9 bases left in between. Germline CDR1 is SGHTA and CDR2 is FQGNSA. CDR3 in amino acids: CASSLDTGPGELFF. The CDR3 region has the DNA TGTGCCAGCAGCTTAGATACGGGGCCCGGGGAGCTGTTTTTT.

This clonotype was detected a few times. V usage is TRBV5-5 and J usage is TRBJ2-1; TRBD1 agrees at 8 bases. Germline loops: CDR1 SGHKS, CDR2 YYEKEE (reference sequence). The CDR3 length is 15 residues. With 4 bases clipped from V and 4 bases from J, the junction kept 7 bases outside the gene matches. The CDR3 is CASSHGQGEYNEQFF. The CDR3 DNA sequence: TGTGCCAGCAGCCACGGACAGGGCGAATACAATGAGCAGTTCTTC.

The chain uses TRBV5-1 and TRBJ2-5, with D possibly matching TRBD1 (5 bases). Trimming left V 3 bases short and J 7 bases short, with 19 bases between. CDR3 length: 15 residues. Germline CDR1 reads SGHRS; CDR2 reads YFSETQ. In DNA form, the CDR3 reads TGCGCCAGCAGCTCCCTCCCAGGGCTTGAAGGGACCCAGTACTTC. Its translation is CASSSLPGLEGTQYF.

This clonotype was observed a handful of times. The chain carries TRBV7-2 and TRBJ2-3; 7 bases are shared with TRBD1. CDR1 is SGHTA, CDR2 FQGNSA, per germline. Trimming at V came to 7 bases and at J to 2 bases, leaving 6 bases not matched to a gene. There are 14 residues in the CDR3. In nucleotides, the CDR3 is TGTGCCAGCACTTCAGGGGGATTCACAGATACGCAGTATTTT. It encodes CASTSGGFTDTQYF. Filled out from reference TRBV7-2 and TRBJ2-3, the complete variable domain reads GAGVSQSPSNKVTEKGKDVELRCDPISGHTALYWYRQSLGQGLEFLIYFQGNSAPDKSGLPSDRFSAERTGGSVSTLTIQRTQQEDSAVYLCASTSGGFTDTQYFGPGTRLTVL.

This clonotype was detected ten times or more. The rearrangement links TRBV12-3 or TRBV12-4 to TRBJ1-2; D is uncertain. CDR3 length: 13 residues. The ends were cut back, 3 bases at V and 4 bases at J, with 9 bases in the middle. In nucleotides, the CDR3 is TGTGCCAGCAGTTTCGGGGTGGCCTATGGCTACACCTTC. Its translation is CASSFGVAYGYTF.

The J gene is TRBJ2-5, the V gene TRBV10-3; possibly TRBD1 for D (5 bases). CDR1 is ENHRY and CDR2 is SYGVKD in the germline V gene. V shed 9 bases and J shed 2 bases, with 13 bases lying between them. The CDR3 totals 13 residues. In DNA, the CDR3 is TGTGCCATGGGGCAGGGCGCACAAGAGACCCAGTACTTC. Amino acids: CAMGQGAQETQYF.

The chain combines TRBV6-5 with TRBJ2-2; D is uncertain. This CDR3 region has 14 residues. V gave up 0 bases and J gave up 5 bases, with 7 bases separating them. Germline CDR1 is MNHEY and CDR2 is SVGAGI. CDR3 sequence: CASSYSLRTGELFF. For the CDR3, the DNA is TGTGCCAGCAGTTACTCCCTAAGGACCGGGGAGCTGTTTTTT.

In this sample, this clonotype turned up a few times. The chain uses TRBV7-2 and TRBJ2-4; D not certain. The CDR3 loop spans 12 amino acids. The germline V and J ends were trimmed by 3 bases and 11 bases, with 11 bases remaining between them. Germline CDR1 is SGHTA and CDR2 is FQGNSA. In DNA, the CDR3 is TGTGCCAGCAGCTTCCCACGGACCTTTCAGTACTTC. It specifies CASSFPRTFQYF.

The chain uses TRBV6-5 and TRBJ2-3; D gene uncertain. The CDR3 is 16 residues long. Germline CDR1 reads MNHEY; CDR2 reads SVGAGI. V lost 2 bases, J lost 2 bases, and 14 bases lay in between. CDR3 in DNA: TGTGCCAGCAGTTACGGAGCGATTAGCTTCACAGATACGCAGTATTTT. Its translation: CASSYGAISFTDTQYF.

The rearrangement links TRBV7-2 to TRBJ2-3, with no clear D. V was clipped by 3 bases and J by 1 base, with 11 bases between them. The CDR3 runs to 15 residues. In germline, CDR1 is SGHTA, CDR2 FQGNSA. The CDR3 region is CASSLGPYGTDTQYF. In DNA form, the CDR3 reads TGTGCCAGCAGCTTGGGCCCTTATGGCACAGATACGCAGTATTTT.

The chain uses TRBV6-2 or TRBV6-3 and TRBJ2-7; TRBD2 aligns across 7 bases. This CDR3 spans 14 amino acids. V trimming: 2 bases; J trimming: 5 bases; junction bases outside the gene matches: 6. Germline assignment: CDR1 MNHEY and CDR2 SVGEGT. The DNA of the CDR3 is TGTGCCAGCAGTTACATGGCGGGAGAGAACGAGCAGTACTTC. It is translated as CASSYMAGENEQYF.

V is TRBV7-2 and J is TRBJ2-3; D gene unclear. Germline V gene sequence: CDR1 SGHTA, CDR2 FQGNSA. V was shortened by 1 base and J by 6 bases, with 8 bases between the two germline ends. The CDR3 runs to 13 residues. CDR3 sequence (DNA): TGTGCCAGCAGCTTAGTTCCGATCGATACGCAGTATTTT. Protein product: CASSLVPIDTQYF. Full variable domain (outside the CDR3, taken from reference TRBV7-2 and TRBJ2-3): GAGVSQSPSNKVTEKGKDVELRCDPISGHTALYWYRQSLGQGLEFLIYFQGNSAPDKSGLPSDRFSAERTGGSVSTLTIQRTQQEDSAVYLCASSLVPIDTQYFGPGTRLTVL.

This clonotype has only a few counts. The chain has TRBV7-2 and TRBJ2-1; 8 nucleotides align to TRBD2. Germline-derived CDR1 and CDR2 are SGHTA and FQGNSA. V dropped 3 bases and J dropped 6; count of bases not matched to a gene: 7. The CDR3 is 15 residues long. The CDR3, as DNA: TGTGCCAGCAGCTTCGGGGGACTAGTAGGCAATGAGCAGTTCTTC. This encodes CASSFGGLVGNEQFF.

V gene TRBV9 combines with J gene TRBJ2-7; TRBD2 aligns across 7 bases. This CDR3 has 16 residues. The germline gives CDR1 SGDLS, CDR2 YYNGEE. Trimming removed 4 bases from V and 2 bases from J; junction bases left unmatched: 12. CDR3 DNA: TGTGCCAGCAGCCCCCGTTCTAGCGGAGGGACCTACGAGCAGTACTTC. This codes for CASSPRSSGGTYEQYF.

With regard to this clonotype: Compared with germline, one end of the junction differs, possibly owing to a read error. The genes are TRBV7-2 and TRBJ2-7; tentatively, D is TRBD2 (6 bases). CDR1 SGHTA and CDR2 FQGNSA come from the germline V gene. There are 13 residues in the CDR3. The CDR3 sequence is CASSLAFSYEQYF. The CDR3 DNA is TGTGCCAGCAGCCTAGCGTTCTCCTACGAGCAGTACTTC.

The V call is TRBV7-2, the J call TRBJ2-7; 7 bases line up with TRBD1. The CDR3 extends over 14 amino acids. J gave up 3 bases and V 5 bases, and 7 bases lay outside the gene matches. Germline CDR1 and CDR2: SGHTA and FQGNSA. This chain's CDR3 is CASSLGTENYEQYF. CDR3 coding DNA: TGTGCCAGCAGCCTCGGGACAGAGAACTACGAGCAGTACTTC.